This TCR beta chain was found in a study of blood T cells in healthy people across ages. Study summary: Capturing about one barcoded beta molecule per two T cells was achieved by template switching. Study results and caveats: In long-lived donors, naive CD4+ cell counts and diversity exceeded those of aged donors.

The use of a sample-barcoded 5' primer and a J-beta primer mix characterized a second PCR of roughly 7 to 12 cycles. One entry per CDR3 protein, called by TCRdb with MiXCR from the 5' RACE reads. The table includes 850,000 to 1,000,000 distinct CDR3 sequences, roughly half detected once. This CDR3 is built from 13 residues. Germline CDR1 and CDR2: SGHTA and FQGTGA. Trimming took 4 bases from V and 5 from J, leaving 11 bases between them. Comment on this clonotype: Its specificity is not known.

The chain employs TRBV7-3 and TRBJ1-1; D not resolved. Source material: blood. This receptor was identified in a woman aged 60-70 years in good health. CDR3 sequence reads: CASSSLVDTEAFF. Written as DNA, the CDR3 is TGTGCCAGCAGCTCCCTGGTCGATACTGAAGCTTTCTTT.